This T cell receptor (beta chain) is drawn from a study of technical replicates of blood from a few donors. Assay: immunoSEQ multiplex PCR; the TCRdb copy retains only in-frame clones and omits some. The sample contains 60,000 or so clones, roughly 89% of which appear only once. Material for sequencing was PBMCs. This clonotype was obtained from a human donor in good health. Some clones in this sample may be carry-over from other donors' samples.

CDR3 sequence reads: CASGFAGTLEAFF. The CDR3, as DNA: TGTGCTAGTGGTTTTGCCGGGACACTAGAAGCTTTCTTT. The chain carries TRBV12-5 and TRBJ1-1; perhaps TRBD1 as D (6 bases). V shed 3 bases and J shed 8 bases, with 13 bases lying between them. The CDR3 is 13 amino acids. Germline V lookup: CDR1 LGHNT, CDR2 FRNRAP. The entire variable domain, with the rest obtained from reference TRBV12-5 and TRBJ1-1, is as follows: DARVTQTPRHKVTEMGQEVTMRCQPILGHNTVFWYRQTMMQGLELLAYFRNRAPLDDSGMPKDRFSAEMPDATLATLKIQPSEPRDSAVYFCASGFAGTLEAFFGQGTRLTVV.